The 12 T cell receptor beta chains below were found in one sample sequenced in a study of identical twins. TCRdb used MiXCR to reprocess the 5' RACE reads, holding one entry per CDR3 protein. The repertoire includes around 480,000 distinct CDR3 sequences, 14% of them detected once, and roughly 0.56% sits in the top ten. This same sample was also part of a study on yellow fever vaccine responses in identical twins.

The specimen sequenced was CD4+ T cells sorted from blood. These TCRs come from a woman younger than 30 in good health.

This clonotype showed up just a few times. The chain carries TRBV3-1 and TRBJ2-7, with 9 nucleotides matching TRBD1. Germline values: CDR1 LGHDT, CDR2 YNNKEL (reference sequence). V was clipped by 6 bases and J by 4 bases; unmatched bases: 10. The CDR3 totals 15 residues. The DNA for the CDR3 is TGTGCCAGCAGTTCGGGACAGGGCGGCCAGTACGAGCAGTACTTC. Amino acid sequence: CASSSGQGGQYEQYF.

This chain uses TRBV12-3 or TRBV12-4 with TRBJ2-5; weak D call: TRBD1 (5 bases). The CDR3 is 13 amino acids. Trimming took off 5 bases at V and 4 bases at J, with 11 bases between the two ends. CDR3 bases: TGTGCCAGCAGTCCGCAGGGCCCAGAGACCCAGTACTTC. It translates to CASSPQGPETQYF.

This clonotype was observed at least ten times. The V call is TRBV6-1, the J call TRBJ2-4; weak D call: TRBD2 (6 bases). CDR1 and CDR2 from the germline V gene are MNHNS and SASEGT. This CDR3 comprises 15 residues. V lost 5 bases to trimming and J lost 2 bases, with 13 bases between them. The CDR3 DNA follows: TGTGCCAGCAGTCGGGCCGGGGGAACCAAAAACATTCAGTACTTC. Translation gives CASSRAGGTKNIQYF.

This clonotype was counted only a few times. The chain recombines TRBV10-2 with TRBJ2-5; 10 bases line up with TRBD1. Germline-derived CDR1 and CDR2 are WSHSY and SAAADI. Unmatched junction bases numbered 6, after V lost 6 bases and J lost 5 bases. This CDR3 has 14 amino acids. The DNA for the CDR3 is TGCGCCAGCAGATCGACAGGGGGCTTGGAGACCCAGTACTTC. Encoded protein: CASRSTGGLETQYF.

The gene calls are TRBV20-1 and TRBJ2-3; 8 bases agree with TRBD2. Germline loops: CDR1 DFQATT, CDR2 SNEGSKA (reference sequence). Germline trimming cut 8 bases from V and 7 bases from J; bases unmatched to any gene: 11. This CDR3 comprises 13 residues. CDR3 sequence (DNA): TGCAGTTACCTCGGGGGGGGAATCAATACGCAGTATTTT. This gives the protein CSYLGGGINTQYF.

V and J are TRBV27 and TRBJ2-5, with D possibly matching TRBD2 (6 bases). Germline values: CDR1 MNHEY, CDR2 SMNVEV (reference sequence). Trimming shortened V by 5 bases and J by 5 bases, and 18 bases separated the two germline ends. This CDR3 has 15 residues. The CDR3 spells CASSPEGQFRETQYF. The CDR3 DNA follows: TGTGCCAGCAGTCCGGAGGGCCAGTTCCGTGAGACCCAGTACTTC.

This chain links TRBV20-1 with TRBJ2-1; 8 bases align to TRBD2. The junction had 6 bases not matched to a gene; V was cut back by 5 bases and J by 0 bases. Germline V gene data show CDR1 as DFQATT and CDR2 as SNEGSKA (reference sequence). The CDR3 covers 15 residues. CDR3 sequence: CSARLAQPSYNEQFF. For the CDR3, the DNA is TGCAGTGCTCGACTAGCGCAGCCCTCCTACAATGAGCAGTTCTTC.

This clonotype came up a few times. The V gene is TRBV15, the J gene TRBJ2-7; a weak D match, TRBD1 (6 bases). The CDR3 length is 15 residues. CDR1 and CDR2 from the germline V gene are LNHNV and YYDKDF (reference sequence). The V end was cut by 5 bases, the J end by 6 bases, with 20 bases between. The CDR3 sequence is CATSPEGPTGREQYF. The CDR3, as DNA: TGTGCCACCAGCCCAGAGGGACCGACAGGTCGCGAGCAGTACTTC.

V usage is TRBV12-3 or TRBV12-4 and J usage is TRBJ1-1; possibly TRBD1 for D (6 bases). This CDR3 is 15 amino acids long. V lost 6 bases and J 5 bases, leaving 19 bases between the germline ends. The CDR3 sequence is CASSPGGGRVTEAFF. The CDR3 DNA reads as TGTGCCAGCAGCCCCGGGGGCGGAAGGGTTACTGAAGCTTTCTTT.

This clonotype was detected ten times or more. This chain connects TRBV4-1 to TRBJ1-2, with D possibly being TRBD1 (5 bases). CDR3 length: 14 amino acids. Between the trimmed V and J ends, which lost 3 bases and 4 bases, there was a span of 12 bases. Germline assignment: CDR1 MGHRA and CDR2 YSYEKL. The CDR3 DNA reads TGCGCCAGCAGCCAGTTAAGACAGAGCTATGGCTACACCTTC. It translates to CASSQLRQSYGYTF.

The table lists this clonotype with a few counts. The chain couples TRBV27 to TRBJ2-5, with D hard to call. The CDR3 has 15 amino acids. The germline CDR1 and CDR2 sequences are MNHEY and SMNVEV (reference sequence). V dropped 4 bases and J dropped 0 bases, with 12 bases sitting between them. The CDR3 region has the DNA TGTGCCAGCAGTTCAAAGTACTCCTACCAAGAGACCCAGTACTTC. Its translation is CASSSKYSYQETQYF.

A few counts support this clonotype. This chain uses TRBV14 with TRBJ2-1, with 8 bases matching TRBD1. The CDR3 sequence is 17 residues long. V lost 3 bases to trimming and J lost 0 bases; unmatched junction nucleotides: 7. The V gene's germline CDR1 is SGHDN and CDR2 FVKESK. CDR3 coding DNA: TGTGCCAGCAGCCACCGACGACAGGGGAGCTCCTACAATGAGCAGTTCTTC. This codes for CASSHRRQGSSYNEQFF.